These 26 T cell receptor beta chains originate from one sample sequenced in a study of OX40 agonist ivuxolimab in advanced cancers. Assay: immunoSEQ multiplex PCR; the TCRdb copy retains only in-frame clones and omits some. This sample has about 24,000 clones; around 78% occur once, and the top ten carry 18%. The sequenced sample was CD4+ or CD8+ T cells sorted from blood, obtained in a trial of the OX40 agonist ivuxolimab. These receptors came from an adult with an advanced solid tumor such as melanoma, head and neck, liver or kidney cancer.

Only one count was recorded for this clone. The chain links TRBV28 to TRBJ2-7, with 7 bases fitting TRBD1. The germline V gene has CDR1 MDHEN and CDR2 SYDVKM. There are 16 residues in the CDR3. V lost 3 bases and J lost 0; bases outside the gene matches: 8. As DNA, the CDR3 is TGTGCCAGCAGTTTTCCCCTCGGGACAGCCTCCTACGAGCAGTACTTC. This sequence encodes CASSFPLGTASYEQYF.

The chain has TRBV5-4 and TRBJ1-1; 7 bases line up with TRBD1. This CDR3 has 13 amino acids. The ends lost 7 bases at V and 5 bases at J; junction bases unmatched: 8. Germline CDR1 reads SGHNT; CDR2 reads YYREEE (reference sequence). The CDR3 DNA follows: TGTGCCAGCGGGGGGACAGTGACAACTGAAGCTTTCTTT. It encodes CASGGTVTTEAFF.

The chain employs TRBV11-2 and TRBJ2-3, with a tentative D call TRBD2 (6 bases). The CDR3 sequence is 14 residues long. Germline-derived CDR1 and CDR2 are SGHAT and FQNNGV. Trimming pared 4 bases from V and 3 bases from J, leaving 11 bases between. In DNA, the CDR3 is TGTGCCAGCAGCTCTGGACTATTTACAGATACGCAGTATTTT. This codes for CASSSGLFTDTQYF.

V gene TRBV6-1 combines with J gene TRBJ1-1; D is uncertain. The germline CDR1 and CDR2 sequences are MNHNS and SASEGT. The CDR3 runs to 14 residues. V lost 5 bases and J lost 0, with 10 bases in between. The DNA for the CDR3 is TGTGCCAGCAGTTGGGTCCTCATGAACACTGAAGCTTTCTTT. Its translation is CASSWVLMNTEAFF.

The rearrangement links TRBV7-2 to TRBJ2-1; no reliable D call. V lost 1 base and J 9 bases, leaving 16 bases between the germline ends. The CDR3 loop spans 15 amino acids. CDR1 and CDR2 (germline): SGHTA, FQGNSA. Here the CDR3 reads CASSLEYGSTREQFF. The CDR3 DNA reads TGTGCCAGCAGCTTAGAGTATGGCAGTACCCGTGAGCAGTTCTTC.

The chain joins TRBV6-5 to TRBJ1-6; TRBD1 agrees at 8 bases. This CDR3 contains 14 residues. V lost 6 bases, J lost 9 bases, and 7 bases stayed unmatched. Germline V CDR1 and CDR2: MNHEY, SVGAGI. The CDR3 spells CASSPGQVCSPLHF. In nucleotides, the CDR3 is TGTGCCAGCAGCCCGGGACAGGTATGTTCACCCCTCCACTTT.

The V call is TRBV7-8, the J call TRBJ2-7; D is ambiguous. The V gene's germline CDR1 is SGHVS and CDR2 FQNEAQ. V lost 1 base and J 2 bases, leaving 12 bases between the germline ends. This CDR3 has 15 residues. In nucleotides, the CDR3 is TGTGCCAGCAGCTTAGAGGCAGGTGGGACCTACGAGCAGTACTTC. It yields the protein CASSLEAGGTYEQYF.

The chain carries TRBV11-3 and TRBJ2-7, with 8 bases matching TRBD1. The CDR3 spans 16 residues. V shed 1 base and J 1 base; nucleotides not matched to a gene: 6. Germline lookup yields CDR1 SGHNT and CDR2 YENEEA. The CDR3 sequence: CASSLGGWTGSYEQYF. CDR3 nucleotides: TGTGCCAGCAGCTTAGGGGGGTGGACAGGGTCCTACGAGCAGTACTTC.

Many counts were recorded for this clone. The V and J genes are TRBV27 and TRBJ2-1; D possibly matches TRBD1 or TRBD2 (5 bases each). The CDR3 is 15 residues long. Germline V gene lookup returns CDR1 MNHEY and CDR2 SMNVEV (reference sequence). V was pared by 5 bases and J by 3 bases, with 14 bases between. DNA for the CDR3: TGTGCCAGCAGTCCCCGGGACCCCGGCTACAATGAGCAGTTCTTC. It yields the protein CASSPRDPGYNEQFF.

The chain recombines TRBV11-3 with TRBJ2-7, with D perhaps TRBD2 (5 bases). The CDR3 is 16 amino acids. The germline V and J ends were trimmed by 1 base and 2 bases, with 15 bases remaining between them. The germline V gene has CDR1 SGHNT and CDR2 YENEEA. The DNA of the CDR3 is TGTGCCAGCAGCTTAGGAGGGTCAGCTCCTGCCTACGAGCAGTACTTC. As protein: CASSLGGSAPAYEQYF. Variable domain in full (rest from reference TRBV11-3 and TRBJ2-7): EAGVVQSPRYKIIEKKQPVAFWCNPISGHNTLYWYLQNLGQGPELLIRYENEEAVDDSQLPKDRFSAERLKGVDSTLKIQPAELGDSAVYLCASSLGGSAPAYEQYFGPGTRLTVT.

V and J are TRBV11-2 and TRBJ1-1; 9 nucleotides line up with TRBD1. The CDR3 is made up of 15 amino acids. Germline trimming cut 7 bases from V and 4 bases from J; bases unmatched to any gene: 10. In germline, CDR1 is SGHAT, CDR2 FQNNGV. For the CDR3, the DNA is TGTGCCAGCACTCCCCTGACAGGGGGTCTCACTGAAGCTTTCTTT. This codes for CASTPLTGGLTEAFF. The whole variable domain, remainder taken from reference TRBV11-2 and TRBJ1-1, is EAGVAQSPRYKIIEKRQSVAFWCNPISGHATLYWYQQILGQGPKLLIQFQNNGVVDDSQLPKDRFSAERLKGVDSTLKIQPAKLEDSAVYLCASTPLTGGLTEAFFGQGTRLTVV.

V is TRBV11-2 and J is TRBJ2-5; 7 bases agree with TRBD1. CDR1 SGHAT and CDR2 FQNNGV come from the germline V gene. Trimming at V came to 4 bases and at J to 3 bases, leaving 8 bases not matched to a gene. The CDR3 contains 15 residues. The CDR3 is CASSSGQAVKETQYF. CDR3 bases: TGTGCCAGCAGCTCTGGACAGGCTGTAAAAGAGACCCAGTACTTC.

J is TRBJ2-7 and V is TRBV11-2, with D possibly TRBD2 on 6 matching bases. Germline assignment: CDR1 SGHAT and CDR2 FQNNGV. CDR3 length: 14 residues. The V end was cut by 5 bases, the J end by 3 bases, with 14 bases between. This CDR3 is CASSLGPGDYEQYF. CDR3 DNA: TGTGCCAGCAGCCTGGGACCGGGAGACTACGAGCAGTACTTC.

This rearrangement joins TRBV7-4 to TRBJ2-7; possibly TRBD1 for D (5 bases). V lost 0 bases and J 6 bases, leaving 12 bases between the germline ends. Germline lookup yields CDR1 SGHVT and CDR2 SQSDAQ. The CDR3 extends over 14 amino acids. The CDR3 reads CASSLAWAGPEQYF. CDR3 bases: TGTGCCAGCAGCTTAGCATGGGCAGGGCCCGAGCAGTACTTC.

The V gene is TRBV30, the J gene TRBJ2-7; the match to TRBD1 covers 8 bases. The junction had 9 bases not matched to a gene; V was cut back by 8 bases and J by 3 bases. Germline values: CDR1 GTSNPN, CDR2 SVGIG (reference sequence). The CDR3 totals 13 residues. The CDR3 loop reads CAGLSGTGYEQYF. The DNA for the CDR3 is TGTGCCGGGCTGTCCGGGACAGGCTACGAGCAGTACTTC.

The chain employs TRBV28 and TRBJ1-4, with D unresolved. CDR3 length: 11 amino acids. V lost 5 bases to trimming and J lost 13 bases, with 11 bases between them. Germline CDR1 reads MDHEN; CDR2 reads SYDVKM. CDR3 sequence: CASSTPLALFF. CDR3 nucleotide sequence: TGTGCCAGCAGTACTCCTCTGGCACTGTTTTTT.

The chain employs TRBV7-9 and TRBJ2-2; TRBD1 aligns across 8 bases. V shed 5 bases, J shed 5 bases, and the junction held 7 bases outside the gene matches. The CDR3 spans 15 residues. From germline, CDR1 is SEHNR and CDR2 FQNEAQ (reference sequence). The CDR3, as DNA: TGTGCCAGCAGCGCGCGGGACAGGAAAACCGGGGAGCTGTTTTTT. Encoded protein: CASSARDRKTGELFF.

The rearrangement joins TRBV11-3 to TRBJ1-2; D is ambiguous. Germline CDR1 and CDR2: SGHNT and YENEEA. V was shortened by 0 bases and J by 8 bases, with 7 bases between the two germline ends. The CDR3 consists of 12 residues. CDR3 in amino acids: CASSLEGRGYTF. CDR3 nucleotides: TGTGCCAGCAGCTTAGAGGGGAGGGGCTACACCTTC.

The J gene is TRBJ2-4, the V gene TRBV5-1, with D possibly matching TRBD2 (7 bases). Germline-derived CDR1 and CDR2 are SGHRS and YFSETQ. There are 15 residues in the CDR3. Trimming shortened V by 5 bases and J by 2 bases, and 14 bases separated the two germline ends. CDR3 amino acids: CASSGEGVSKNIQYF. The DNA of the CDR3 is TGCGCCAGCAGTGGGGAGGGGGTGTCCAAAAACATTCAGTACTTC. The full variable domain, in which reference TRBV5-1 and TRBJ2-4 provide the parts outside the CDR3, is KAGVTQTPRYLIKTRGQQVTLSCSPISGHRSVSWYQQTPGQGLQFLFEYFSETQRNKGNFPGRFSGRQFSNSRSEMNVSTLELGDSALYLCASSGEGVSKNIQYFGAGTRLSVL.

This clone has a handful of counts. The CDR3: CASRVGRLYGYTF. The CDR3, as DNA: TGTGCCAGCAGAGTCGGACGGCTCTATGGCTACACCTTC. This chain joins TRBV14 and TRBJ1-2; D ambiguous. CDR3 length equals 13 residues. The germline V gene encodes CDR1 SGHDN and CDR2 FVKESK. The V end lost 6 bases, the J end lost 4 bases, and 12 bases lay between the germline ends.

CDR3 sequence (DNA): TGTGCCAGCAGCCCAGGGGCCCTCGTCGGGCCCCAGCATTTT. Translated, it gives CASSPGALVGPQHF. This chain joins TRBV11-2 and TRBJ1-5; D possibly corresponds to TRBD1 (6 bases). The CDR3 runs 14 residues. CDR1 is SGHAT, CDR2 FQNNGV, per germline. The ends were cut back, 5 bases at V and 9 bases at J, with 17 bases in the middle.

This clone occurred once. Here the CDR3 DNA reads TGTGCCAGCAAATGGCAGGGCGGGGGGGCCAATGAGCAGTTCTTC. Its translation is CASKWQGGGANEQFF. The chain has TRBV2 and TRBJ2-1; 9 bases match TRBD2. The CDR3 consists of 15 residues. Germline loops: CDR1 SNHLY, CDR2 FYNNEI. The J segment lost 6 bases and the V segment lost 7 bases, leaving 10 bases of the junction unmatched.

This sequence joins TRBV28 and TRBJ2-3; weak D call: TRBD1 (5 bases). The CDR3 sequence is 14 residues long. The V and J ends lost 4 bases and 1 base respectively, with 9 bases between them. Germline CDR1 and CDR2: MDHEN and SYDVKM. CDR3 sequence reads: CASSSQGGTDTQYF. DNA for the CDR3: TGTGCCAGCAGTTCCCAGGGTGGCACAGATACGCAGTATTTT.

The J gene is TRBJ2-2, the V gene TRBV7-9; D not certain. Germline V gives CDR1 SEHNR, CDR2 FQNEAQ (reference sequence). V was trimmed by 1 base and J by 1 base, leaving 4 bases between them. The CDR3 is made up of 14 amino acids. In nucleotides, the CDR3 is TGTGCCAGCAGCTTAGGACTGAACACCGGGGAGCTGTTTTTT. Residues: CASSLGLNTGELFF.

The chain employs TRBV9 and TRBJ2-2; D might be TRBD2 (6 bases). V dropped 2 bases and J dropped 1 base, with 15 bases sitting between them. There are 17 residues in the CDR3. The germline gives CDR1 SGDLS, CDR2 YYNGEE. The chain's CDR3 is CASSVPLAARNTGELFF. CDR3 nucleotide sequence: TGTGCCAGCAGCGTGCCCTTAGCGGCGCGGAACACCGGGGAGCTGTTTTTT.

V and J are TRBV6-5 and TRBJ2-7; D gene ambiguous. The germline V gene encodes CDR1 MNHEY and CDR2 SVGAGI. CDR3 length equals 14 residues. The V and J ends lost 6 bases and 2 bases respectively, with 14 bases between them. This CDR3 is CASSRLTETYEQYF. The CDR3 bases are TGTGCCAGCAGCCGACTCACAGAGACCTACGAGCAGTACTTC.